This TCR beta chain appears in the sequencing data of a study of beta chain features in type 1 diabetes. Points from the study as a whole: All four CD4+ subsets of Type 1 diabetes patients contained TCRB CDR3s that were moderately but significantly shorter.

As concerns this clone: Its antigen is as yet unknown.

Of the isolated RNA, all was reverse transcribed, and so the sequenced material was expressed TCRB transcripts. Naive, central memory and regulatory T cell samples averaged around 3.3 million reads. Profiling relied on immunoSEQ multiplex PCR, and the TCRdb table lists in-frame clones only, not all of them. The sample shows approximately 260,000 clones, approximately 25% of them seen only once. The single heparinised draw taken from each donor contained approximately 100 mL of blood on average. Sorting of CD4+ naive, central memory, regulatory and stem cell-like memory cells was performed via CD45RO/CCR7/CD25/CD127/CD95/CD27. Germline trimming cut 8 bases from V and 8 bases from J; bases unmatched to any gene: 8. The germline CDR1 and CDR2 sequences are SNHLY and FYNNEI. The CDR3 loop spans 14 amino acids.

This receptor was identified in a woman aged 25 to 39 with type 1 diabetes. Sequencing was carried out using naive CD4+ T cells from blood. The chain joins TRBV2 to TRBJ2-4; 11 nucleotides match TRBD1. The DNA of the CDR3 is TGTGCCAGCGGATGGACAGGGGGCATGGACATTCAGTACTTC. It encodes CASGWTGGMDIQYF.